This T cell receptor (beta chain) was recovered during a study of lymphopenia after photon versus proton radiotherapy (dated by TCRdb to between 2019 and 2020). For context, the study as a whole: Photon and proton radiation therapy were compared by the study for their immunological effects in patients with gastrointestinal tumors who developed high-grade lymphopenia. The cohort comprised roughly 20 patients with gastrointestinal tumors who received either photon or proton therapy and then developed lymphopenia. The goal of the study was to characterize the differences between the two radiation modalities in how they affect the immune system. Broad study findings and their caveats: The authors looked at the survival association only in patients who died, and they framed better survival with proton therapy as a possibility rather than a demonstrated result. During treatment, patients who received proton therapy stayed relatively stable, whereas patients who received photon therapy lost naive T cells and TCR diversity and gained effector/memory populations. Across the cohort, a larger post-nadir drop in TCR diversity was inversely correlated with overall survival time among patients who died. After the lymphocyte count nadir, oligoclonal expansion, especially of CD8+ Temra cells, was observed in photon-treated repertoires, and the drop in diversity was driven by this expansion.

The junction shows trimming of 3 bases on V and 1 base on J, plus 8 bases between the germline ends. From the cysteine through the phenylalanine, the CDR3 covers 14 amino acids. Just the 42-base CDR3 DNA is kept, in frame starting at base 1. As encoded in the germline V gene (reference sequence), CDR1 is SGHNT while CDR2 is YYREEE. Notes on this clone: Its target antigen remains unknown. No base quality information exists; no much larger clone differs at one position.

Libraries were made using the immunoSEQ multiplex PCR assay. T cell repertoires were profiled with deep sequencing of rearranged TCR beta loci together with multiparametric flow cytometry. This is the immuneACCESS table as TCRdb keeps it, with only in-frame sequences that have V and J called. A part of the clones is gone; compared with another copy, unresolved V genes explain less than half, and the rest is unexplained. This sample lists fewer than 15,000 clones; 88% were detected once. 3.5% of the sample comes from the top ten. Recombination linked TRBV5-4 to TRBJ2-1; a tentative D match to TRBD2 spans 5 bases. The TCR comes from a man between 60 and 75 years old with pancreatic cancer. The specimen was peripheral blood, collected from a patient treated with photon-based radiotherapy. The CDR3 reads as follows: CASSSLVSYNEQFF. The nucleotide sequence is TGTGCCAGCAGCTCACTAGTTTCCTACAATGAGCAGTTCTTC.